The next 30 T cell receptor beta chains were all read from a single sample in a study of early T cells in non-severe SARS-CoV-2 infection. Each CDR3 protein is one row after TCRdb ran MiXCR on the 5' RACE reads. Of 30,000 to 40,000 distinct CDR3 sequences detected, 6% to 7.5% appear once; the ten largest clones hold 10% to 15%. Sequencing was performed on whole blood, taken at baseline. These receptors all come from an adult who was a healthcare worker with PCR-confirmed SARS-CoV-2 infection or an uninfected control (not recorded which).

The CDR3 is CSAIAVLNQPQHF. CDR3 nucleotide sequence: TGCAGTGCTATAGCAGTTCTCAATCAGCCCCAGCATTTT. The chain has TRBV20-1 and TRBJ1-5; D gene ambiguous. Germline V lookup: CDR1 DFQATT, CDR2 SNEGSKA (reference sequence). This CDR3 has 13 residues. The V gene lost 4 bases and the J gene lost 3 bases, with 10 bases spanning the gap.

This clonotype showed up just a few times. The chain couples TRBV20-1 to TRBJ2-1; 10 positions agree with TRBD2. V dropped 6 bases and J dropped 5; count of bases not matched to a gene: 13. CDR1 is DFQATT, CDR2 SNEGSKA, per germline (reference sequence). This CDR3 is built from 16 residues. CDR3 sequence reads: CSAKTEGLAENNEQFF. The CDR3 coding sequence is TGCAGTGCCAAGACAGAAGGACTAGCGGAGAACAATGAGCAGTTCTTC.

In its sample, this clonotype was seen many times. The chain uses TRBV29-1 and TRBJ1-1, with D perhaps matching TRBD1 (6 bases). There are 14 residues in the CDR3. Germline V CDR1 and CDR2: SQVTM, ANQGSEA. V was trimmed by 4 bases and J by 4 bases, leaving 16 bases between them. The CDR3 DNA sequence: TGCAGCGTTGTGTGGGGGCGGGGAGGCACTGAAGCTTTCTTT. It yields the protein CSVVWGRGGTEAFF.

This clonotype has ten or more counts. The chain carries TRBV5-1 and TRBJ2-1; 7 bases match TRBD2. There are 15 residues in the CDR3. Germline V lookup: CDR1 SGHRS, CDR2 YFSETQ. Unmatched junction bases numbered 4, after V lost 4 bases and J lost 0 bases. The CDR3 sequence: CASSTTSLSYNEQFF. In DNA, the CDR3 is TGCGCCAGCAGCACGACTAGCCTCTCCTACAATGAGCAGTTCTTC.

This clonotype was found many times. The genes are TRBV7-9 and TRBJ1-6; TRBD1 matches at 10 bases. Germline CDR1 and CDR2: SEHNR and FQNEAQ (reference sequence). The CDR3 has 14 amino acids. The V segment lost 5 bases and the J segment 9 bases; nucleotides outside the gene matches: 4. The CDR3 bases are TGTGCCAGCAGCCCGGGACAGGGGAGTTCACCCCTCCACTTT. Its translation: CASSPGQGSSPLHF.

This rearrangement joins TRBV5-4 to TRBJ2-5, with D unresolved. The CDR3 is 15 residues long. Trimming stripped 1 base from V and 0 bases from J, with 10 bases between. The germline V gene has CDR1 SGHNT and CDR2 YYREEE (reference sequence). The CDR3 protein is CASSLPATNQETQYF. DNA for the CDR3: TGTGCCAGCAGCTTGCCCGCTACGAACCAAGAGACCCAGTACTTC.

This clonotype was recorded many times. This chain connects TRBV11-1 to TRBJ2-1, with TRBD2 identical over 16 bases. The germline gives CDR1 SGHAT, CDR2 FQDESV (reference sequence). V gave up 1 base and J gave up 7 bases; unmatched junction bases: 7. The CDR3 has 18 residues. CDR3 residues: CASSLGGTSGRAWNEQFF. For the CDR3, the DNA is TGTGCCAGCAGCTTAGGTGGGACTAGCGGGAGGGCCTGGAATGAGCAGTTCTTC.

This clonotype was seen a handful of times. The chain uses TRBV7-9 and TRBJ2-3; no reliable D call. The V gene lost 2 bases and the J gene lost 5 bases, with 8 bases spanning the gap. The CDR3 is 13 residues long. In germline, CDR1 is SEHNR, CDR2 FQNEAQ (reference sequence). The CDR3 reads CASSLPRLDTQYF. CDR3 DNA: TGTGCCAGCAGCTTACCCAGACTAGATACGCAGTATTTT.

This clonotype was seen only a few times. The chain is built from TRBV11-3 and TRBJ2-3, with D perhaps matching TRBD2 (7 bases). The germline CDR1 and CDR2 sequences are SGHNT and YENEEA. V was clipped by 2 bases and J by 2 bases, with 32 bases between them. The CDR3 is 22 residues long. CDR3 residues: CASSLRASPQRGGTKHTDTQYF. DNA for the CDR3: TGTGCCAGCAGCTTAAGGGCCTCGCCCCAAAGGGGGGGGACAAAGCACACAGATACGCAGTATTTT.

This clonotype was seen a handful of times. The gene calls are TRBV30 and TRBJ2-1, with a possible D match to TRBD2 (7 bases). V was shortened by 7 bases and J by 5 bases, with 21 bases between the two germline ends. The CDR3 runs 15 residues. The germline gives CDR1 GTSNPN, CDR2 SVGIG (reference sequence). The CDR3, as DNA: TGTGCCTTACGAGGGGGGCCTAGCGGTGACAATGAGCAGTTCTTC. This codes for CALRGGPSGDNEQFF.

This chain links TRBV20-1 with TRBJ2-3; D is undetermined. Germline loops: CDR1 DFQATT, CDR2 SNEGSKA (reference sequence). Trimming left V 4 bases short and J 0 bases short, with 5 bases between. This CDR3 contains 12 residues. DNA of the CDR3: TGCAGTGCTATTCTCAGCACAGATACGCAGTATTTT. This codes for CSAILSTDTQYF.

The chain is built from TRBV28 and TRBJ2-5; 7 nucleotides line up with TRBD2. Losses at the gene ends were 8 bases for V and 5 bases for J; bases not matched to a gene: 5. This CDR3 comprises 12 residues. Germline V gene lookup returns CDR1 MDHEN and CDR2 SYDVKM. In DNA form, the CDR3 reads TGTGCCAGCGGGCGGGAGCAGGAGACCCAGTACTTC. Amino acid sequence: CASGREQETQYF.

In this sample, this clonotype turned up many times. The chain combines TRBV18 with TRBJ2-5; D is ambiguous. Germline assignment: CDR1 KGHSH and CDR2 LQKENI. This CDR3 region has 11 residues. Trimming left V 5 bases short and J 0 bases short, with 1 base between. CDR3 DNA sequence: TGTGCCAGCTCATACCAAGAGACCCAGTACTTC. Translation: CASSYQETQYF.

This clonotype was seen a few times. This sequence joins TRBV20-1 and TRBJ2-3, with D tentatively TRBD1 (5 bases). V lost 6 bases and J lost 2, with 9 bases in between. There are 12 residues in the CDR3. The V gene's germline CDR1 is DFQATT and CDR2 SNEGSKA (reference sequence). The CDR3 coding sequence is TGCAGTGCGGCCAGGGACACAGATACGCAGTATTTT. Translation gives CSAARDTDTQYF.

This clonotype was observed a few times. This rearrangement joins TRBV29-1 to TRBJ2-3, with TRBD2 matching over 8 bases. Per germline, CDR1 SQVTM and CDR2 ANQGSEA. The CDR3 consists of 13 residues. The V segment lost 2 bases and the J segment 3 bases; nucleotides outside the gene matches: 1. This chain's CDR3 is CSVERGRTDTQYF. The CDR3 DNA reads TGCAGCGTTGAACGCGGGAGGACAGATACGCAGTATTTT.

This chain connects TRBV20-1 to TRBJ2-2, with D perhaps TRBD2 (6 bases). The CDR3 runs 14 residues. Germline CDR1 and CDR2: DFQATT and SNEGSKA (reference sequence). Trimming cost V 3 bases and J 5 bases, with 13 bases left between them. The CDR3 region has the DNA TGCAGTGCTAGGGACGGGAGAGAGACCGGGGAGCTGTTTTTT. Translation gives CSARDGRETGELFF.

This clonotype was seen ten or more times. The V and J genes are TRBV12-3 or TRBV12-4 and TRBJ2-3; TRBD1 aligns across 10 bases. V shed 3 bases and J 6 bases; nucleotides not matched to a gene: 3. The CDR3 has 14 residues. The CDR3 DNA is TGTGCCAGCAGTTTTGACAGGGGGCCTGATACGCAGTATTTT. Encoded protein: CASSFDRGPDTQYF.

This clonotype was observed at least ten times. The chain carries TRBV6-2 or TRBV6-3 and TRBJ2-1; no clear D. The germline V gene encodes CDR1 MNHEY and CDR2 SVGEGT. This CDR3 is built from 16 residues. V shed 0 bases and J shed 8 bases, with 17 bases lying between them. The CDR3 loop reads CASSYSKGSPPYEQFF. CDR3 nucleotides: TGTGCCAGCAGTTACTCGAAAGGTAGTCCGCCCTATGAGCAGTTCTTC.

This rearrangement joins TRBV10-3 to TRBJ2-3; D unresolved. Per the germline V gene, CDR1 is ENHRY and CDR2 is SYGVKD. The CDR3 is 16 amino acids. The V end was cut by 0 bases, the J end by 2 bases, with 12 bases between. CDR3: CAISESAGINTDTQYF. DNA of the CDR3: TGTGCCATCAGTGAGTCCGCAGGTATAAACACAGATACGCAGTATTTT.

The chain has TRBV5-1 and TRBJ2-1; 14 nucleotides line up with TRBD2. CDR1 and CDR2 from the germline V gene are SGHRS and YFSETQ. V shed 4 bases and J 6 bases; nucleotides not matched to a gene: 12. The CDR3 runs to 18 residues. The CDR3 DNA reads TGCGCCAGCAGCATAGCGGGACTAGCGGGAGCGGGCGGCAATGAGCAGTTCTTC. This codes for CASSIAGLAGAGGNEQFF.

The sample holds many counts of this clonotype. This chain joins TRBV27 and TRBJ2-1, with D uncertain. This CDR3 region has 15 residues. V lost 5 bases to trimming and J lost 2 bases, with 13 bases between them. Per the germline V gene, CDR1 is MNHEY and CDR2 is SMNVEV (reference sequence). The CDR3 region is CASSEDPTPYNEQFF. In DNA form, the CDR3 reads TGTGCCAGCAGTGAGGACCCCACCCCCTACAATGAGCAGTTCTTC.

This clonotype was counted only a few times. The chain joins TRBV4-1 to TRBJ2-7; 8 bases map to TRBD2. The J segment lost 2 bases and the V segment lost 2 bases, leaving 8 bases of the junction unmatched. The CDR3 totals 16 residues. Germline CDR1 reads MGHRA; CDR2 reads YSYEKL. This chain's CDR3 is CASSQIRGGTPYEQYF. For the CDR3, the DNA is TGCGCCAGCAGCCAAATCCGCGGGGGGACTCCCTACGAGCAGTACTTC.

This clonotype has just a few counts. The chain joins TRBV24-1 to TRBJ2-5; 7 nucleotides align to TRBD1. This CDR3 region has 15 residues. Germline CDR1 is KGHDR and CDR2 is SFDVKD. V lost 0 bases to trimming and J lost 3 bases; unmatched junction nucleotides: 3. CDR3 nucleotides: TGTGCCACCAGTGATTTGTTCCAGGGGGAAGAGACCCAGTACTTC. Its protein is CATSDLFQGEETQYF.

V is TRBV24-1 and J is TRBJ1-2, with D hard to call. The CDR3 spans 13 residues. CDR1 and CDR2 (germline): KGHDR, SFDVKD. V was clipped by 5 bases and J by 3 bases, with 9 bases between them. CDR3 DNA: TGTGCCACCAGTGGAACAGAGGACTATGGCTACACCTTC. Amino acid sequence: CATSGTEDYGYTF.

This clonotype has a count of ten or more. J is TRBJ2-6 and V is TRBV18; tentatively, D is TRBD1 (6 bases). There are 16 residues in the CDR3. V shed 6 bases and J shed 1 base, with 13 bases lying between them. CDR1 and CDR2 (germline): KGHSH, LQKENI. The CDR3, as DNA: TGTGCCAGCTCTGACAGGCCGACATCTGGGGCCAACGTCCTGACTTTC. Its protein product is CASSDRPTSGANVLTF.

This clonotype came up many times. The chain employs TRBV24-1 and TRBJ2-5; 7 bases fit TRBD1. The length of the CDR3 is 12 residues. V dropped 4 bases and J dropped 13; count of bases not matched to a gene: 8. Germline V CDR1 and CDR2: KGHDR, SFDVKD. DNA of the CDR3: TGTGCCACCAGTGACCCCAAGGACAGGTTGTACTTC. It yields the protein CATSDPKDRLYF.

There are a few counts of this clonotype. The chain is built from TRBV20-1 and TRBJ2-7; 7 bases are a match to TRBD1. V was pared by 2 bases and J by 4 bases, with 14 bases of the junction left unmatched. There are 16 residues in the CDR3. Germline assignment: CDR1 DFQATT and CDR2 SNEGSKA (reference sequence). CDR3 region: CSARPANRGGLYEQYV. The DNA of the CDR3 is TGCAGTGCTAGACCAGCGAACAGGGGTGGCCTGTACGAGCAGTACGTC.

This chain links TRBV19 with TRBJ2-7; D is uncertain. V lost 3 bases to trimming and J lost 0 bases, with 15 bases between them. The CDR3 is 16 residues long. Germline V CDR1 and CDR2: LNHDA, SQIVND (reference sequence). CDR3 region: CASSIGAGTISYEQYF. In nucleotides, the CDR3 is TGTGCCAGTAGTATCGGAGCAGGAACTATCTCCTACGAGCAGTACTTC.

This clonotype was counted a few times. The V call is TRBV6-5, the J call TRBJ2-1, with TRBD2 as a possible D gene (5 bases). The germline V gene encodes CDR1 MNHEY and CDR2 SVGAGI. The CDR3 runs 16 residues. V lost 2 bases and J 2 bases, leaving 13 bases between the germline ends. CDR3 sequence: CASSYGLEGTYNEQFF. CDR3 sequence (DNA): TGTGCCAGCAGTTACGGGCTAGAGGGAACCTACAATGAGCAGTTCTTC.

This clonotype was detected ten times or more. This chain uses TRBV4-2 with TRBJ2-2; D is possibly TRBD1 (5 bases). The CDR3 is 16 residues long. CDR1 is LGHNA, CDR2 YNFKEQ, per germline. Trimming cost V 2 bases and J 2 bases, with 12 bases left between them. CDR3: CASSQLEQDNTGELFF. The CDR3, as DNA: TGTGCCAGCAGCCAACTCGAACAGGATAACACCGGGGAGCTGTTTTTT.